This T cell receptor (beta chain) was recorded in a study of shared clonotypes between healthy human individuals (dated by TCRdb to the early 2020s). Turning to the overall study: The cohort comprised two women and three men aged 18 to 49 years. Per donor, three plates each were used for CD4 naive and CD4 memory, two for CD8 naive, and one for CD8 memory. To estimate repertoire size and how much clonotype sharing occurs between individuals, the study deeply sequenced the blood TCR repertoires of five healthy adults. Different laboratories and diverse techniques were used to prepare libraries and sequence TCR repertoires, to increase sequencing depth and limit assay-specific biases. Between about 0.94 and 8.9 billion PBMCs per donor were obtained by leukapheresis.

The donors were healthy, HIV-negative adults who had no recently reported acute infections or vaccinations. Every donor was a Caucasian adult living in Nashville, Tennessee, USA. Magnetic negative selection was used to enrich CD4+ T cells, after which naive cells were positively selected on CD45RA and the negative fraction became the memory subset. Blood was collected by leukapheresis, and PBMCs were isolated by Ficoll-Histopaque density gradient centrifugation and then cryopreserved in liquid nitrogen vapor phase. Purity and quantity of every magnetically sorted T cell population were checked by analytical flow cytometry. Genomic DNA was isolated from every sorted fraction and measured by UV absorbance on a Nanodrop 2000c. The full study reports these points: Higher generation probabilities were observed for clonotypes shared by all four sorted-subset donors than for non-shared clonotypes. Estimated clonotype richness was generally larger for naive than for memory subsets. Pairwise subsampling led to the expectation that sequencing depth would affect the degree of clonotype sharing among donors. Sampling was restricted to blood, and TCR repertoires in tissue are likely to differ from TCR repertoires in blood. Even with the large sequencing depth, rarefaction of the sorted-subset datasets indicated that sequencing was incomplete. Because the study included only a small number of donors, the genetic and exposure-history diversity represented was limited. When several donors were compared, the shared fraction of clonotypes was 5% to 6.5% for naive CD4, 3.5% to 4% for naive CD8, 2% to 2.5% for memory CD4, and 0.3% to 0.5% for memory CD8.

Worth noting for this clone: Its antigen remains unidentified. No base quality information exists; no much larger clone differs at one position.

The CDR3 starts with the cysteine, ends with the phenylalanine, and has 12 residues. The retained sequence is limited to the CDR3, 36 bases, with the frame set at the first base. From a lookup of the germline V gene, CDR1 and CDR2 are SNHLY and FYNNEI. The junction shows trimming of 7 bases on V and 4 bases on J, and the gene matches do not reach 0 bases of it. Using the deep immunoSEQ assay, multiplex PCR amplified TCR CDR3 regions from genomic DNA. For each cell subset, the extracted genomic DNA was distributed evenly across all wells of several immunoSEQ 96-well plates, and each plate served as one replicate. Each replicate PCR for sorted subsets received around 200 ng genomic DNA, equal to around 32,000 T cell genomes. The purified libraries were quantified using a Qubit 3.0 fluorometer, sized with a Bioanalyzer 2100, and then quantified again using the KAPA Library Quantification kit. Every immunoSEQ 96-well plate was sequenced on a dedicated single-read 150-cycle Illumina NextSeq 550 flow cell. Processing in the source paper ran as follows. The immunoSEQ output contained only junctional sequences without quality scores, so filtering could not match that applied to full-length reads. To assign V/J genes and CDR3, sequences were annotated against IMGT germline references using PyIR, a Python wrapper for IgBLAST v1.9. Reads were removed for weak V/J assignments (E-value above 1e-6), missing CDR3, stop codons, out-of-frame junctions, or ambiguous translated residues. A V3J clonotype was defined by an identical inferred V gene, J gene, and CDR3 amino acid sequence. Percentage overlap between repertoires was calculated by dividing the number of shared unique clonotypes by the size of the smaller repertoire. Repertoire richness was assessed with RTK rarefaction, the Chao1 estimator, and Recon v2.1 estimates of unobserved clonotypes. Generation probabilities were computed with OLGA for all TCRbeta clonotypes obtained by the gDNA method from several donors. TCRdb holds this immuneACCESS table with in-frame rearrangements only. Some clones are missing; in checked studies, unresolved V genes explain under half, and the rest has no known cause. V and J calls and clone size are copied from that table; D and trimming were computed from the DNA. The sample includes about 2.3 million clones, with 92% observed a single time. The top ten clonotypes cover approximately 0.39% of the sample.

This TCR was sampled from a man aged 18 to 29 in good health. Some clones in this sample may be carry-over from other donors' samples. The chain employs TRBV2 and TRBJ2-2; 7 central bases correspond to TRBD2. Sequenced sample: naive CD4+ T cells from PBMCs. The sample's cell subset or site label is to be understood as: CD45RA+ positively selected. The CDR3 protein is CASKRGTGELFF. The DNA sequence is as follows: TGTGCCAGCAAGCGGGGCACCGGGGAGCTGTTTTTT.